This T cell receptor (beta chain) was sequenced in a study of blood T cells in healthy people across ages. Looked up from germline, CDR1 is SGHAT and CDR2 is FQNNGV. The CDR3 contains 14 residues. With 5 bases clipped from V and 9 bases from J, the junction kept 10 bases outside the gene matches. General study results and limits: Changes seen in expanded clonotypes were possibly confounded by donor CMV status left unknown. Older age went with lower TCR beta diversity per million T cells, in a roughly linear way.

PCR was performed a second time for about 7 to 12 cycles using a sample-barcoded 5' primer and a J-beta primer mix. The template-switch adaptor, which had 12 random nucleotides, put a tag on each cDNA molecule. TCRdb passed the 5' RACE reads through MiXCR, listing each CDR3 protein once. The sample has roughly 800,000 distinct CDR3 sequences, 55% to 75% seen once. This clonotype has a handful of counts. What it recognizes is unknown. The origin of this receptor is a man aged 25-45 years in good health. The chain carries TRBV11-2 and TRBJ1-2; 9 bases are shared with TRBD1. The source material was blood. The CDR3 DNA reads TGTGCCAGCAGCCTCACCGGGACAGGGATGAGCTACACCTTC. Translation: CASSLTGTGMSYTF.